Reported below is one TCR beta chain. What it binds is unknown. The data were taken from a study of cytomegalovirus exposure and HLA in healthy donors. V shed 6 bases and J 4 bases; nucleotides not matched to a gene: 9. Germline V lookup: CDR1 MNHEY, CDR2 SVGAGI. CDR3 length equals 15 residues. Primers for the PCR totalled 60 Vbeta and 13 Jbeta. Some clones are missing from TCRdb's copy, which holds only in-frame ones; the method was immunoSEQ multiplex PCR. The sample yields 53,000 or so clones, about 81% seen once. Study observations and caveats: A later analysis linked 16,951 TCR beta sequences to HLA alleles at 0.05 false discovery rate. Fewer than 200 TCR beta chains were listed as cytomegalovirus-associated.

The sequenced material came from PBMCs. This TCR derives from a man younger than 45 in good health and CMV-seropositive. The chain employs TRBV6-5 and TRBJ1-2; 9 bases agree with TRBD1. Here the CDR3 reads CASSAPGQGFYGYTF. CDR3 nucleotide sequence: TGTGCCAGCAGCGCCCCGGGACAGGGTTTCTATGGCTACACCTTC.